A selection of T cell receptor beta chains follows, all from one sample in a study of cytomegalovirus exposure and HLA in healthy donors. This table comes from immunoSEQ multiplex PCR, and its TCRdb copy is limited to in-frame clones, with some not included. The table records 150,000 to 200,000 clones, roughly 87% of them present only once. Sequences were obtained from PBMCs. The source is a man aged 35 to 55 in good health and CMV-seronegative. Each CDR3 is given with its conserved first and last residue. D genes are given only for firm matches. Expanded clones get a size class; other rows say once, few or many, or leave the size out.

size: NA; D: NA; length: 17; J: TRBJ2-3; V: TRBV28; CDR3: CASSPNQRIGTTDTQYF; DNA: TGTGCCAGCAGCCCGAACCAGCGGATCGGAACCACAGATACGCAGTATTTT
size: few; D: NA; length: 13; J: TRBJ2-4; V: TRBV4-3; CDR3: CASSPDTQNIQYF; DNA: TGCGCCAGCAGCCCCGACACTCAAAACATTCAGTACTTC
size: few; D: TRBD2; length: 16; J: TRBJ2-2; V: TRBV5-1; CDR3: CASSLERGGNTGELFF; DNA: TGCGCCAGCAGCTTGGAGCGGGGGGGGAACACCGGGGAGCTGTTTTTT
size: NA; D: NA; length: 14; J: TRBJ2-5; V: TRBV5-1; CDR3: CASSRLGGQETQYF; DNA: TGCGCCAGCAGCCGATTGGGAGGCCAAGAGACCCAGTACTTC
size: NA; D: NA; length: 15; J: TRBJ1-1; V: TRBV15; CDR3: CATSSRGGVREEAFF; DNA: TGTGCCACCAGCAGTAGGGGGGGGGTAAGGGAAGAAGCTTTCTTT
size: NA; D: NA; length: 12; J: TRBJ2-5; V: TRBV7-2; CDR3: CASSLREETQYF; DNA: TGTGCCAGCAGCTTGAGGGAAGAGACCCAGTACTTC
size: NA; D: NA; length: 17; J: TRBJ1-2; V: TRBV27; CDR3: CASSLFPSIKANYGYTF; DNA: TGTGCCAGCAGTTTATTTCCATCTATCAAAGCTAACTATGGCTACACCTTC
size: NA; D: TRBD1; length: 13; J: TRBJ1-2; V: TRBV30; CDR3: CAWSPGTGDGYTF; DNA: TGTGCCTGGAGCCCCGGGACAGGGGATGGCTACACCTTC
size: NA; D: NA; length: 15; J: TRBJ1-1; V: TRBV19; CDR3: CASSSPLRVAAEAFF; DNA: TGTGCCAGTAGTTCCCCCCTGAGGGTAGCGGCCGAAGCTTTCTTT
size: few; D: TRBD2; length: 16; J: TRBJ2-2; V: TRBV5-8; CDR3: CASSFGLAGYTGELFF; DNA: TGTGCCAGCAGCTTTGGACTAGCGGGATACACCGGGGAGCTGTTTTTT
size: NA; D: NA; length: 15; J: TRBJ2-7; V: TRBV11-3; CDR3: CASSQGTSFTYEQYF; DNA: TGTGCCAGCAGCCAAGGGACATCTTTTACCTACGAGCAGTACTTC
size: NA; D: NA; length: 13; J: TRBJ2-3; V: TRBV30; CDR3: CAWSGKGTYTQYF; DNA: TGTGCCTGGAGTGGAAAAGGGACTTATACACAGTATTTT
size: NA; D: TRBD1; length: 15; J: TRBJ1-1; V: TRBV11-1; CDR3: CASSSWTGGNTEAFF; DNA: TGTGCCAGCAGCTCCTGGACAGGAGGGAACACTGAAGCTTTCTTT
size: NA; D: TRBD2; length: 19; J: TRBJ2-6; V: TRBV27; CDR3: CASSFGGGRVRDGANVLTF; DNA: TGTGCCAGCAGTTTTGGCGGGGGGCGAGTTCGGGATGGAGCCAACGTCCTGACTTTC
size: NA; D: NA; length: 16; J: TRBJ2-5; V: TRBV5-8; CDR3: CASSLGGRLSRETQYF; DNA: TGTGCCAGCAGCTTGGGGGGGCGGCTCTCCCGGGAGACCCAGTACTTC
size: NA; D: NA; length: 15; J: TRBJ2-3; V: TRBV6-5; CDR3: CASGPGSLGTDTQYF; DNA: TGTGCCAGCGGGCCCGGGAGTTTGGGGACAGATACGCAGTATTTT
size: NA; D: TRBD1; length: 15; J: TRBJ2-5; V: TRBV10-3; CDR3: CAISKSQGAGETQYF; DNA: TGTGCCATCAGCAAATCGCAGGGGGCGGGAGAGACCCAGTACTTC
size: NA; D: TRBD2; length: 16; J: TRBJ2-1; V: TRBV7-8; CDR3: CASSLVTLAGGNEQFF; DNA: TGTGCCAGCAGCTTAGTGACGCTAGCGGGGGGGAATGAGCAGTTCTTC
size: NA; D: NA; length: 13; J: TRBJ2-1; V: TRBV11-1; CDR3: CASSLTSSNEQFF; DNA: TGTGCCAGCAGCTTAACTAGCAGTAATGAGCAGTTCTTC
size: NA; D: TRBD1; length: 15; J: TRBJ2-7; V: TRBV5-4; CDR3: CASSPGQGTSYEQYF; DNA: TGTGCCAGCAGCCCGGGACAGGGAACTTCCTACGAGCAGTACTTC
size: NA; D: NA; length: 13; J: TRBJ1-5; V: TRBV7-6; CDR3: CASSPNSNQPQHF; DNA: TGTGCCAGCAGCCCTAATAGCAATCAGCCCCAGCATTTT
size: NA; D: TRBD2; length: 15; J: TRBJ2-1; V: TRBV7-3; CDR3: CASSLFGGTNNEQFF; DNA: TGTGCCAGCAGCTTATTTGGCGGGACTAACAATGAGCAGTTCTTC
size: NA; D: NA; length: 13; J: TRBJ1-1; V: TRBV7-3; CDR3: CASSSQGFTEAFF; DNA: TGTGCCAGCAGCTCCCAGGGTTTCACTGAAGCTTTCTTT
size: once; D: NA; length: 11; J: TRBJ1-1; V: TRBV28; CDR3: CASRQGFEAFF; DNA: TGTGCCAGCAGGCAGGGGTTCGAGGCTTTCTTT
size: NA; D: NA; length: 14; J: TRBJ2-3; V: TRBV7-3; CDR3: CASSFSDYTDTQYF; DNA: TGTGCCAGCAGCTTTAGCGATTACACAGATACGCAGTATTTT